This TCR beta chain was documented in a study of neurological immune-mediated disorders (dated by TCRdb to the late 2010s). Regarding the study in general: Among the approximately 35 multiple sclerosis patients, relapsing-remitting MS accounted for about 31 and secondary progressive MS accounted for 3. Peripheral blood TCR-beta repertoires from patients with HTLV-I-associated myelopathy (HAM/TSP), patients with multiple sclerosis, and healthy controls were compared in the study using UMI-based sequencing. Longitudinal samples, technical triplicates and paired sorted CD4+ and CD8+ T-cell subsets, alongside PBMC samples, were included among the 90 to 130 TCR-beta libraries. The cohort was made up of 65 to 75 subjects, consisting of around 14 HAM/TSP patients, about 35 multiple sclerosis patients and around 20 healthy controls. Study-level results and caveats: Expanded clones from different subjects shared no identical CDR3 amino acid sequences, which suggests that TCR-beta repertoires were private in all groups. TCR clonal expansion was highest in HAM/TSP patients and lowest in MS patients, with MS patients falling below even healthy controls. No clinical or MRI features were associated with the MS cluster, and the authors said that larger cohorts are needed. In a phylogenetic analysis, the repertoires of 18 out of 34 MS patients fell into a single cluster of related CDR3 sequences, pointing to a possible signature at the repertoire level.

This clonotype occurred many times. Which antigen it targets is not known. No base-level quality is on record; no much larger clone is a single base apart. For the unsorted PBMC libraries, 2 million PBMCs were stored in RNAlater at -80 degrees C until RNA extraction and were used to generate the libraries. Multiple sclerosis patients were enrolled in a US clinical protocol evaluating disease progression by magnetic resonance imaging. Peripheral blood was subjected to Ficoll-Hypaque density gradient centrifugation to isolate PBMCs, which were then cryopreserved in liquid nitrogen. To synthesize cDNA, template-switch 5'RACE was performed with a primer carrying a 10-nucleotide random unique molecular identifier so that each TCR transcript was tagged. Each sequencing run produced over 170 million TCR-beta sequences covering 15-18 subjects. Total RNA was extracted with the RNeasy kit. The KAPA Real-time Library Amplification kit was used to amplify TCR-beta VDJ regions with primers for the TCR constant region and the 5'RACE anchor. A first PCR added sample indexes and Illumina adaptors, and a second PCR then raised library yield. After Ampure bead purification, the TCR product of roughly 650 bp was size-selected on a 2% E-gel SizeSelection system. Before pooling, library quality was checked on a Bioanalyzer, concentration was measured with Qubit, and libraries were quantified with the Kapa Library Quantification kit. An Illumina HiSeq 2500 sequenced the libraries paired-end 2 x 150 bp. To increase sequence diversity, roughly 24-32% phiX was spiked into each library pool. On the authors' methods: The UMI-based MiGEC pipeline processed quality-filtered reads and removed over 80% of raw TCR sequences during error correction. VDJ genes were aligned to IMGT germline references, and each clonotype was defined by a unique CDR3 amino acid sequence together with V-J genes. Clonal expansion, Shannon diversity, and CDR3 relatedness (CalcPairwiseDistances, ClusterSamples) were evaluated with VDJtools, and phylogenetic trees were built with CLCbio workbench. A clone was classed as expanded if it had 8 or more unique UMIs, a cutoff based on coefficient-of-variation modelling across technical triplicates. TCRdb handled the public reads itself, with Q25 trimming in fastp and clone calling in MiXCR, and kept productive beta chains. Every CDR3 protein is listed once, alongside the most common genes and DNA of its rows. These V and J calls rely on TCRdb rather than the paper's analysis. This sample holds approximately 41,000 distinct CDR3 sequences; 2.5% were observed only once. The top ten clonotypes cover around 10% of the sample.

From its cysteine to its phenylalanine, the CDR3 spans 15 amino acids. The only DNA kept is the CDR3, 45 bases in frame from the first base. V and J are truncated by 4 bases and 0 bases respectively, leaving an intervening sequence of 11 bases. From a lookup of the germline V gene, CDR1 and CDR2 are MNHEY and SVGAGI. This TCR was recovered from a man younger than 45 with multiple sclerosis. The V and J genes are TRBV6-5 and TRBJ2-3, with the D call tentatively TRBD1 or TRBD2, each fitting 5 bases. The sequencing sample was made of PBMCs. The DNA is TGTGCCAGCAGTTTCACAGGACTTAGCACAGATACGCAGTATTTT. This gives the protein CASSFTGLSTDTQYF.